Below are 13 T cell receptor beta chains sequenced from a single sample in a study of OX40 agonist ivuxolimab in advanced cancers. TCRdb's table, derived via immunoSEQ multiplex PCR, lists solely in-frame clones and lacks some. Here the sample spans 59,000 or so clones, about 89% being singletons. The sequences come from CD4+ or CD8+ T cells sorted from blood, collected in a trial of the OX40 agonist ivuxolimab. Source of these receptors: an adult with an advanced solid tumor such as melanoma, head and neck, liver or kidney cancer.

This clone occurred once. The chain employs TRBV29-1 and TRBJ2-3; D uncertain. V lost 7 bases, J lost 5 bases, and 7 bases lay in between. CDR1 SQVTM and CDR2 ANQGSEA come from the germline V gene. The CDR3 runs 10 residues. For the CDR3, the DNA is TGCAGCGGTGGAATAGATACGCAGTATTTT. The encoded protein is CSGGIDTQYF.

This clone has only one observation. The chain combines TRBV5-1 with TRBJ2-5; D may match TRBD1 or TRBD2 (5 bases each). The ends were cut back, 6 bases at V and 1 base at J, with 13 bases in the middle. Germline V gene sequence: CDR1 SGHRS, CDR2 YFSETQ. The CDR3 is 14 residues long. The CDR3 is CASTPLGGQETQYF. DNA for the CDR3: TGCGCCAGCACCCCCCTTGGGGGCCAAGAGACCCAGTACTTC.

The chain employs TRBV28 and TRBJ1-5; TRBD1 might be the D (5 bases). CDR3 length equals 15 residues. Germline lookup yields CDR1 MDHEN and CDR2 SYDVKM. V lost 2 bases and J 6 bases, leaving 14 bases between the germline ends. CDR3 protein: CASSLGDSGIQPQHF. CDR3 DNA sequence: TGTGCCAGCAGTTTAGGAGACTCAGGGATTCAGCCCCAGCATTTT. Full variable domain (remainder filled in from reference TRBV28 and TRBJ1-5): DVKVTQSSRYLVKRTGEKVFLECVQDMDHENMFWYRQDPGLGLRLIYFSYDVKMKEKGDIPEGYSVSREKKERFSLILESASTNQTSMYLCASSLGDSGIQPQHFGDGTRLSIL.

The rearrangement links TRBV5-1 to TRBJ2-5, with TRBD1 matching over 7 bases. The CDR3 covers 15 residues. Germline loops: CDR1 SGHRS, CDR2 YFSETQ. V lost 3 bases, J lost 2 bases, and 7 bases stayed unmatched. CDR3 DNA sequence: TGCGCCAGCAGCTCCCGGACAGGAGCTCAAGAGACCCAGTACTTC. It specifies CASSSRTGAQETQYF. The complete variable domain, with remaining parts taken from reference TRBV5-1 and TRBJ2-5, reads KAGVTQTPRYLIKTRGQQVTLSCSPISGHRSVSWYQQTPGQGLQFLFEYFSETQRNKGNFPGRFSGRQFSNSRSEMNVSTLELGDSALYLCASSSRTGAQETQYFGPGTRLLVL.

V usage is TRBV7-2 and J usage is TRBJ2-7; 9 nucleotides agree with TRBD2. This CDR3 has 13 amino acids. The J segment lost 3 bases and the V segment lost 5 bases, leaving 2 bases of the junction unmatched. From germline, CDR1 is SGHTA and CDR2 FQGNSA. In DNA, the CDR3 is TGTGCCAGCAGCCCAGCGGGGGGCTACGAGCAGTACTTC. Translation gives CASSPAGGYEQYF.

The rearrangement uses TRBV18 and TRBJ1-2; D possibly corresponds to TRBD1 (5 bases). Germline lookup yields CDR1 KGHSH and CDR2 LQKENI. V lost 2 bases to trimming and J lost 6 bases, with 10 bases between them. The CDR3 is 13 residues long. CDR3 in amino acids: CASSPMGRDGYTF. The CDR3 DNA reads as TGTGCCAGCTCACCAATGGGGCGCGATGGCTACACCTTC.

This sequence joins TRBV29-1 and TRBJ1-4; D is unresolved. This CDR3 has 13 residues. Deletions cut 0 bases from V and 6 bases from J, with 8 bases between. Germline V CDR1 and CDR2: SQVTM, ANQGSEA. In nucleotides, the CDR3 is TGCAGCGTTGAAGATGCCGGAGATGAAAAACTGTTTTTT. Translated: CSVEDAGDEKLFF.

The chain recombines TRBV10-3 with TRBJ2-1; D is possibly TRBD1 (6 bases). Per germline, CDR1 ENHRY and CDR2 SYGVKD. The germline V and J ends were trimmed by 6 bases and 6 bases, with 18 bases remaining between them. The CDR3 runs 15 residues. DNA for the CDR3: TGTGCCATCAGAAAACAGGGTGTTCGTATCAATGAGCAGTTCTTC. This encodes CAIRKQGVRINEQFF.

V is TRBV30 and J is TRBJ2-5, with D tentatively TRBD2 (5 bases). Germline CDR1 and CDR2: GTSNPN and SVGIG (reference sequence). This CDR3 is built from 12 residues. The ends were cut back, 0 bases at V and 6 bases at J, with 8 bases in the middle. As DNA, the CDR3 is TGTGCCTGGAGTGTGGCGGGTAAGACCCAGTACTTC. Translation: CAWSVAGKTQYF.

This chain joins TRBV6-6 and TRBJ2-2; a possible D gene is TRBD2 (6 bases). Trimming removed 6 bases at V and 1 base at J, with 9 bases between. This CDR3 has 14 residues. CDR1 is MNHNY, CDR2 SVGAGI, per germline (reference sequence). The DNA for the CDR3 is TGTGCCAGCAGAAGGGACTTGAACACCGGGGAGCTGTTTTTT. This translates into CASRRDLNTGELFF.

The rearrangement joins TRBV5-4 to TRBJ2-5, with 7 bases aligning to TRBD1. Germline CDR1 and CDR2: SGHNT and YYREEE (reference sequence). Losses at the gene ends were 2 bases for V and 4 bases for J; bases not matched to a gene: 8. The CDR3 loop spans 15 amino acids. In DNA, the CDR3 is TGTGCCAGCAGCTTAGGACAGGATCAAGGAGAGACCCAGTACTTC. It yields the protein CASSLGQDQGETQYF.

The chain links TRBV27 to TRBJ2-7; maybe TRBD2 (5 bases). V gave up 4 bases and J gave up 2 bases, with 12 bases separating them. CDR3 size: 14 residues. Germline V CDR1 and CDR2: MNHEY, SMNVEV (reference sequence). CDR3 sequence: CASSSSTRPYEQYF. The DNA of the CDR3 is TGTGCCAGCAGTTCCTCAACTAGACCCTACGAGCAGTACTTC.

The chain employs TRBV9 and TRBJ2-7, with 9 bases identical to TRBD2. Germline CDR1 and CDR2: SGDLS and YYNGEE. The CDR3 is 11 amino acids. CDR3 region: CARAGGHEQYF. The CDR3 coding sequence is TGTGCAAGGGCGGGAGGGCACGAGCAGTACTTC. Based on the CDR3 plus reference TRBV9 and TRBJ2-7, the full variable domain is DSGVTQTPKHLITATGQRVTLRCSPRSGDLSVYWYQQSLDQGLQFLIQYYNGEERAKGNILERFSAQQFPDLHSELNLSSLELGDSALYFCARAGGHEQYFGPGTRLTVT.